The 23 T cell receptor beta chains given below trace back to one sample, sequenced in a study of spatial heterogeneity in lung cancer. TCRdb reanalysed the 5' RACE reads using MiXCR and keeps one entry per CDR3 protein. The data hold 15,000 to 20,000 distinct CDR3 sequences, with 5% to 7.5% observed a single time. Time point in this sample: blood at routine non-recurrence follow-up after resection. The sample consisted of PBMCs, taken at follow-up. Receptors originate from a male donor with early-stage non-small cell lung cancer.

At least ten counts were recorded for this clonotype. As DNA, the CDR3 is TGCAGTGCTAGAGCCACAGGGATCCGGGTCCGGGGCTATGGCTACACCTTC. As protein: CSARATGIRVRGYGYTF. The chain carries TRBV20-1 and TRBJ1-2, with TRBD1 as a possible D gene (6 bases). The length of the CDR3 is 17 residues. V was pared by 1 base and J by 4 bases, with 22 bases between. The germline gives CDR1 DFQATT, CDR2 SNEGSKA (reference sequence).

This clonotype has a count of ten or more. The V and J genes are TRBV28 and TRBJ2-7; TRBD2 matches 9 bases. The trim removed 3 bases at V and 3 bases at J, leaving 6 bases unmatched. Germline loops: CDR1 MDHEN, CDR2 SYDVKM. This CDR3 region has 15 residues. CDR3 DNA: TGTGCCAGCAGTTTTGGTAGCGGGGGTCTCTACGAGCAGTACTTC. Its translation: CASSFGSGGLYEQYF.

Many counts were recorded for this clonotype. V is TRBV11-2 and J is TRBJ2-7; 7 bases are shared with TRBD2. CDR1 and CDR2 (germline): SGHAT, FQNNGV. The CDR3 totals 19 residues. V gave up 5 bases and J gave up 0 bases; unmatched junction bases: 19. Here the CDR3 DNA reads TGTGCCAGCAGCCTACGCCCCTCGCCGGGGCGGGAGCTCTCCTACGAGCAGTACTTC. Its protein is CASSLRPSPGRELSYEQYF. Complete variable domain (other parts from reference TRBV11-2 and TRBJ2-7): EAGVAQSPRYKIIEKRQSVAFWCNPISGHATLYWYQQILGQGPKLLIQFQNNGVVDDSQLPKDRFSAERLKGVDSTLKIQPAKLEDSAVYLCASSLRPSPGRELSYEQYFGPGTRLTVT.

There are many counts of this clonotype. The chain links TRBV20-1 to TRBJ1-6; maybe TRBD1 (5 bases). Per the germline V gene, CDR1 is DFQATT and CDR2 is SNEGSKA (reference sequence). Trimming took 5 bases from V and 10 from J, leaving 21 bases between them. CDR3 length: 15 amino acids. CDR3 coding DNA: TGCAGTGCTCCCCCGAGGGACTCCCTTAGCTCACCCCTCCACTTT. Amino acid sequence: CSAPPRDSLSSPLHF.

This clonotype was counted ten times or more. The chain is built from TRBV20-1 and TRBJ1-1; D remains unclear. The V and J ends lost 4 bases and 5 bases respectively, with 14 bases between them. The CDR3 is 13 residues long. CDR1 and CDR2 from the germline V gene are DFQATT and SNEGSKA (reference sequence). The chain's CDR3 is CSATNVGGTEAFF. The CDR3 nucleotides read TGCAGTGCTACTAACGTCGGCGGGACTGAAGCTTTCTTT.

Ten or more counts support this clonotype. J is TRBJ2-5 and V is TRBV9, with D hard to call. CDR1 is SGDLS, CDR2 YYNGEE, per germline. The CDR3 is 13 amino acids. Trimming pared 0 bases from V and 4 bases from J, leaving 7 bases between. CDR3 nucleotides: TGTGCCAGCAGCGTAGCTTGGGGAGAGACCCAGTACTTC. Amino acid sequence: CASSVAWGETQYF.

This clonotype came up many times. CDR3 coding DNA: TGCAGTGCTAGGGGATCAGGGTCGGGCAATGAGCAGTTCTTC. Translating gives CSARGSGSGNEQFF. This chain connects TRBV20-1 to TRBJ2-1; D perhaps matches TRBD1 (5 bases). The CDR3 covers 14 residues. Per germline, CDR1 DFQATT and CDR2 SNEGSKA (reference sequence). V lost 3 bases to trimming and J lost 6 bases, with 15 bases between them.

This clonotype was counted ten times or more. V and J are TRBV5-8 and TRBJ2-4; TRBD1 matches at 7 bases. The germline V gene has CDR1 SGHTS and CDR2 YDEGEE. V lost 4 bases to trimming and J lost 3 bases; unmatched junction nucleotides: 16. This CDR3 has 18 amino acids. As DNA, the CDR3 is TGTGCCAGCAGCCAAACGATAAGGATAAACAGGGGCAAAAACATTCAGTACTTC. This gives the protein CASSQTIRINRGKNIQYF.

This clonotype came up a few times. The V call is TRBV7-9, the J call TRBJ2-1; perhaps TRBD2 as D (6 bases). CDR3 length: 16 residues. Trimming removed 0 bases from V and 4 bases from J, with 13 bases in between. Germline V gives CDR1 SEHNR, CDR2 FQNEAQ (reference sequence). The CDR3 region has the DNA TGTGCCAGCAGCTTAGCGGCGGGACTGGATTACAATGAGCAGTTCTTC. Protein: CASSLAAGLDYNEQFF. Full variable domain (missing parts from reference TRBV7-9 and TRBJ2-1): DTGVSQNPRHKITKRGQNVTFRCDPISEHNRLYWYRQTLGQGPEFLTYFQNEAQLEKSRLLSDRFSAERPKGSFSTLEIQRTEQGDSAMYLCASSLAAGLDYNEQFFGPGTRLTVL.

This clonotype has ten or more counts. This chain uses TRBV15 with TRBJ2-7; D may be TRBD1 or TRBD2 (6 bases each). The ends were cut back, 3 bases at V and 2 bases at J, with 17 bases in the middle. The CDR3 is 16 amino acids. Germline V gene sequence: CDR1 LNHNV, CDR2 YYDKDF (reference sequence). CDR3 in DNA: TGTGCCACCAGCAGGTTCAGGGGAGGTATGACCTACGAGCAGTACTTC. It codes for CATSRFRGGMTYEQYF. Together with reference TRBV15 and TRBJ2-7, the CDR3 gives the full variable domain: DAMVIQNPRYQVTQFGKPVTLSCSQTLNHNVMYWYQQKSSQAPKLLFHYYDKDFNNEADTPDNFQSRRPNTSFCFLDIRSPGLGDTAMYLCATSRFRGGMTYEQYFGPGTRLTVT.

This clonotype appeared many times. The chain couples TRBV3-1 to TRBJ2-7, with 8 bases fitting TRBD2. Trimming removed 4 bases from V and 5 bases from J; junction bases left unmatched: 10. Germline V CDR1 and CDR2: LGHDT, YNNKEL (reference sequence). The CDR3 runs 15 residues. DNA for the CDR3: TGTGCCAGCAGCCGTCCGGGACTAGGAAGGGACGAGCAGTACTTC. It is translated as CASSRPGLGRDEQYF.

Ten or more counts support this clonotype. The chain couples TRBV6-1 to TRBJ2-7; 7 positions match TRBD1. CDR3 length equals 14 residues. Germline CDR1 MNHNS, CDR2 SASEGT. The ends lost 1 base at V and 4 bases at J; junction bases unmatched: 4. DNA of the CDR3: TGTGCCAGCAGTGAAGGGGGACAGCAGTACGAGCAGTACTTC. Translated, it gives CASSEGGQQYEQYF.

This clonotype was found many times. V and J are TRBV20-1 and TRBJ1-2; D is unresolved. V lost 5 bases and J lost 7, with 14 bases in between. The CDR3 length is 12 residues. Germline loops: CDR1 DFQATT, CDR2 SNEGSKA (reference sequence). The CDR3 reads CSAPSGLLGYTF. The DNA for the CDR3 is TGCAGTGCTCCTTCCGGGCTACTTGGCTACACCTTC.

This clonotype was found many times. J is TRBJ2-1 and V is TRBV10-2; 7 nucleotides agree with TRBD2. This CDR3 region has 16 residues. Germline V gene sequence: CDR1 WSHSY, CDR2 SAAADI. J gave up 7 bases and V 8 bases, and 17 bases lay outside the gene matches. The CDR3 coding sequence is TGCGCCAGCGCGACCCAGAGCGGCGGGAGAAGGAATGAGCAGTTCTTC. It is translated as CASATQSGGRRNEQFF.

This clonotype was observed a few times. J is TRBJ1-3 and V is TRBV3-1; 7 bases match TRBD1. Germline V gene sequence: CDR1 LGHDT, CDR2 YNNKEL (reference sequence). The length of the CDR3 is 17 residues. V lost 1 base, J lost 0 bases, and 6 bases stayed unmatched. The CDR3 protein is CASSQGSGGYSGNTIYF. The CDR3 DNA sequence: TGTGCCAGCAGCCAAGGCTCAGGGGGTTACTCTGGAAACACCATATATTTT.

This clonotype was picked up many times. The chain recombines TRBV20-1 with TRBJ2-7; possibly TRBD2 for D (6 bases). CDR1 is DFQATT, CDR2 SNEGSKA, per germline (reference sequence). The CDR3 is 14 amino acids. V was shortened by 6 bases and J by 4 bases, with 19 bases between the two germline ends. CDR3 nucleotides: TGCAGTGCCCGGGAAACCGGGGGAAGTTACGAGCAGTACTTC. Translation gives CSARETGGSYEQYF.

This clonotype has ten or more counts. This chain joins TRBV15 and TRBJ2-7, with D uncertain. The CDR3 sequence is 16 residues long. CDR1 is LNHNV and CDR2 is YYDKDF in the germline V gene (reference sequence). Trimming pared 0 bases from V and 7 bases from J, leaving 19 bases between. This CDR3 reads CATSRDQAQDGGEQYF. CDR3 nucleotide sequence: TGTGCCACCAGCAGAGATCAAGCCCAGGACGGTGGGGAGCAGTACTTC. Drawing the rest from reference TRBV15 and TRBJ2-7, the complete variable domain is DAMVIQNPRYQVTQFGKPVTLSCSQTLNHNVMYWYQQKSSQAPKLLFHYYDKDFNNEADTPDNFQSRRPNTSFCFLDIRSPGLGDTAMYLCATSRDQAQDGGEQYFGPGTRLTVT.

This clonotype counts as medium-sized (0.01 to 0.1%). This rearrangement joins TRBV27 to TRBJ2-7, with 10 bases lining up with TRBD2. The CDR3 consists of 15 residues. V trimming: 2 bases; J trimming: 0 bases; junction bases outside the gene matches: 1. CDR1 is MNHEY, CDR2 SMNVEV, per germline (reference sequence). The CDR3 DNA reads TGTGCCAGCAGTTTAAGACTAGCGGGCTCCTACGAGCAGTACTTC. Its protein is CASSLRLAGSYEQYF.

The V call is TRBV6-2 or TRBV6-3, the J call TRBJ2-1; 10 positions match TRBD2. The CDR3 sequence is 15 residues long. After removal of 4 bases from V and 2 bases from J, the junction contained 2 bases not matched to a gene. In germline, CDR1 is MNHEY, CDR2 SVGEGT. The CDR3 coding sequence is TGTGCCAGCAGTTTGGGACTAGCGACCTACAATGAGCAGTTCTTC. It translates to CASSLGLATYNEQFF.

This clonotype was detected a few times. One base away lies a much larger clone, so this may be a sequencing read error. No conserved phenylalanine or tryptophan is present at the end of the CDR3, so a read error is the likely explanation. This chain's CDR3 is CASSQRGPSVLYEQYS. The CDR3 DNA is TGCGCCAGCAGCCAACGTGGGCCTAGCGTCCTATACGAGCAGTACTCC. The chain recombines TRBV4-1 with TRBJ2-7, with a weak D call TRBD2 (6 bases). V lost 2 bases, J lost 4 bases, and 18 bases lay in between. This CDR3 has 16 amino acids. Germline values: CDR1 MGHRA, CDR2 YSYEKL.

This clonotype has at least ten counts. The chain uses TRBV11-2 and TRBJ1-1; 9 bases fit TRBD1. The trim removed 5 bases at V and 4 bases at J, leaving 17 bases unmatched. The CDR3 sequence is 18 residues long. Germline V gene data show CDR1 as SGHAT and CDR2 as FQNNGV. CDR3 sequence: CASSPTSGTGGRLTEAFF. The CDR3 coding sequence is TGTGCCAGCAGCCCGACCTCCGGAACAGGGGGCAGGCTCACTGAAGCTTTCTTT.

This clonotype was seen ten or more times. This chain uses TRBV5-5 with TRBJ2-4; possible D gene TRBD1, 6 bases. V lost 4 bases to trimming and J lost 5 bases, with 10 bases between them. The CDR3 is 13 residues long. The germline gives CDR1 SGHKS, CDR2 YYEKEE (reference sequence). The CDR3 loop reads CASSPRTENIQYF. The CDR3 DNA follows: TGTGCCAGCAGCCCGCGGACAGAAAACATTCAGTACTTC.

This clonotype was seen at least ten times. V and J are TRBV28 and TRBJ1-4; D is possibly TRBD1 (6 bases). Trimming stripped 2 bases from V and 8 bases from J, with 12 bases between. The CDR3 sequence is 14 residues long. Germline V CDR1 and CDR2: MDHEN, SYDVKM. CDR3 in DNA: TGTGCCAGCAGTTTACAGGGGTTCGAGGAAAAACTGTTTTTT. This sequence encodes CASSLQGFEEKLFF.